This T cell receptor beta chain originates from a study of regulatory T cells in long-lasting Graves disease. Study-wide findings and caveats: Comparison showed that persistent patients shared more public clonotypes (around 3,000) than new patients (approximately 930). Among samples with persistent disease, TRBV28, TRBJ1-2 and TRBJ2-5 were favored.

For TCR beta, libraries came from iRepertoire HTBI primers and Arm-PCR of CDR3 regions. TCRdb re-derived calls from the multiplex PCR reads in MiXCR, one entry per CDR3 protein. The table lists some 600,000 distinct CDR3 sequences, about 15% of them singletons. Sample time point: newly diagnosed GD, antithyroid drugs for less than 3 months. From PBMCs, RNA was extracted and then used to make the TCR library. The guidelines of the American Thyroid Association were the basis for diagnosing Graves' disease. V lost 5 bases and J lost 4; bases outside the gene matches: 13. Germline-derived CDR1 and CDR2 are MNHNS and SASEGT. The CDR3 is 17 amino acids. On this clonotype itself: Its antigen is unknown.

The same sample was also studied in work on T cells in Graves' hyperthyroidism and ophthalmopathy. That paper notes: Researchers found most expanded thyroid clonotypes above 0.001 in blood as well.

The sample was peripheral blood mononuclear cells (PBMCs), taken at new diagnosis, from a patient treated with antithyroid drugs. The chain recombines TRBV6-1 with TRBJ2-7; 11 nucleotides line up with TRBD2. The clonotype was recovered from a young man with Graves disease. CDR3 coding DNA: TGTGCCAGCAGTCCTTGGACTAGCGGGTTTACGGGTTACGAGCAGTACTTC. This sequence encodes CASSPWTSGFTGYEQYF.